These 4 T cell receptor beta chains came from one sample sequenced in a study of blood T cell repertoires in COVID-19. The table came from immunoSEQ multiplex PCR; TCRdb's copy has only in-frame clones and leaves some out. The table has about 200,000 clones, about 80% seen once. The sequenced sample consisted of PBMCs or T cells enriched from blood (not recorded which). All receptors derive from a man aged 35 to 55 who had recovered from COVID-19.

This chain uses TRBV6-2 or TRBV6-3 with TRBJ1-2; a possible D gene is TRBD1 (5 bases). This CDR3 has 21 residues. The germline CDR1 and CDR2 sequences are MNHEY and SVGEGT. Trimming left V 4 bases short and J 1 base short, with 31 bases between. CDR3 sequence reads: CASSSLGGKLLSGGFNYGYTF. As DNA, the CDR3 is TGTGCCAGCAGTTCCCTCGGGGGGAAGCTCCTATCCGGCGGATTTAACTATGGCTACACCTTC.

This CDR3 reads CASSQSTGTVDYEQYF. CDR3 DNA sequence: TGCGCCAGCAGTCAATCTACCGGGACTGTCGATTACGAGCAGTACTTC. This chain links TRBV23-1 with TRBJ2-7; TRBD2 might be the D (6 bases). TRBV23-1 is an ORF, and what it does is uncertain. The CDR3 length is 16 residues. With 0 bases removed from V and 4 bases from J, the gap between germline ends came to 16 bases.

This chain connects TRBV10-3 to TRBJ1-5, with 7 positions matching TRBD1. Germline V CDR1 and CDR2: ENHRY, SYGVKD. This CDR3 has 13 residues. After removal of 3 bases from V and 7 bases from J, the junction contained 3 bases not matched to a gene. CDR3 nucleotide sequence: TGTGCCATCAGTGATCGACAGGGACAGCCCCAGCATTTT. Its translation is CAISDRQGQPQHF.

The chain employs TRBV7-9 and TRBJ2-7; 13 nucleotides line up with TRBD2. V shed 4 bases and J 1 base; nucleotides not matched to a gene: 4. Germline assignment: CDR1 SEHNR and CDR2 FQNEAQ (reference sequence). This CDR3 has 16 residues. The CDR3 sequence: CASSYGLAGDSYEQYF. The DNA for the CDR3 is TGTGCCAGCAGCTATGGACTAGCGGGGGATTCCTACGAGCAGTACTTC.